Presented here are 29 T cell receptor beta chains from one specimen sequenced in a study of blood T cells in healthy people across ages (dated by TCRdb to between 2015 and 2016). The library was made by 5' RACE. Sequencing took place on an Illumina HiSeq 2500. A second PCR of about 7 to 12 cycles was run with a J-beta primer mix and a sample-barcoded 5' primer. TCRdb passed the public sequencing reads through fastp at Q25 and MiXCR, retaining productive beta sequences. When rows share a CDR3 protein, they turn into one entry using the most common DNA and genes. The sample contains approximately 400,000 distinct CDR3 sequences, 52% of them found a single time. The top ten constitute 51% of the sample. The sample taken for sequencing was blood. These receptors were taken from a man aged 55-75 years in good health.

This clonotype was seen a handful of times. The genes are TRBV5-1 and TRBJ2-5, with 12 nucleotides matching TRBD2. V trimming: 5 bases; J trimming: 10 bases; junction bases outside the gene matches: 9. Germline CDR1 and CDR2: SGHRS and YFSETQ. This CDR3 has 14 amino acids. CDR3 nucleotides: TGCGCCAGCAGTTTGACTAGCGGGGGAGGGATCCAGTACTTC. It codes for CASSLTSGGGIQYF. The full variable domain, rest sourced from reference TRBV5-1 and TRBJ2-5, is KAGVTQTPRYLIKTRGQQVTLSCSPISGHRSVSWYQQTPGQGLQFLFEYFSETQRNKGNFPGRFSGRQFSNSRSEMNVSTLELGDSALYLCASSLTSGGGIQYFGPGTRLLVL.

This chain uses TRBV29-1 with TRBJ1-1, with D perhaps TRBD1 (6 bases). CDR3 length equals 14 residues. Trimming took 3 bases from V and 2 from J, leaving 13 bases between them. The germline gives CDR1 SQVTM, CDR2 ANQGSEA. This CDR3 reads CSVDGTGINTEAFF. The CDR3 DNA follows: TGCAGCGTTGATGGTACAGGGATAAACACTGAAGCTTTCTTT.

V gene TRBV28 combines with J gene TRBJ2-3, with 8 positions matching TRBD2. V lost 8 bases, J lost 2 bases, and 9 bases stayed unmatched. Looked up from germline, CDR1 is MDHEN and CDR2 is SYDVKM. The length of the CDR3 is 15 residues. CDR3 DNA: TGTGCCAGCGGACGGGGGGGAGATACCACAGATACGCAGTATTTT. Its protein product is CASGRGGDTTDTQYF.

In this sample, this clonotype turned up a few times. The genes are TRBV28 and TRBJ2-3; D not certain. Germline assignment: CDR1 MDHEN and CDR2 SYDVKM. The CDR3 loop spans 13 amino acids. V shed 4 bases and J shed 0 bases, with 5 bases lying between them. The CDR3 sequence: CASSSPSTDTQYF. In DNA form, the CDR3 reads TGTGCCAGCAGTTCTCCAAGCACAGATACGCAGTATTTT.

This sequence joins TRBV29-1 and TRBJ1-2, with 8 bases that match TRBD1. This CDR3 is 12 amino acids long. J lost 6 bases, V lost 5 bases, and 5 bases had no gene match. The germline CDR1 and CDR2 sequences are SQVTM and ANQGSEA. The CDR3 DNA reads as TGCAGCGTTCTGACAGGGGTAGATGGCTACACCTTC. As protein: CSVLTGVDGYTF.

The chain couples TRBV20-1 to TRBJ2-5; no clear D gene. In germline, CDR1 is DFQATT, CDR2 SNEGSKA (reference sequence). Deletions cut 1 base from V and 11 bases from J, with 11 bases between. The CDR3 loop spans 11 amino acids. The CDR3 sequence is CSARGPREQYF. The CDR3 nucleotides are TGCAGTGCTAGAGGCCCAAGAGAGCAGTACTTC.

There are a few counts of this clonotype. The chain recombines TRBV29-1 with TRBJ2-7, with D perhaps TRBD1 (6 bases). The V and J ends lost 7 bases and 7 bases respectively, with 26 bases between them. The CDR3 is 15 amino acids. The V gene's germline CDR1 is SQVTM and CDR2 ANQGSEA. The CDR3 DNA is TGCAGCGCTGGGGGTGACCGGGACACACACAATGAGCAGTACTTC. Its protein product is CSAGGDRDTHNEQYF.

The chain links TRBV6-1 to TRBJ1-5, with unresolved D. This CDR3 spans 14 amino acids. CDR1 MNHNS and CDR2 SASEGT come from the germline V gene. V lost 3 bases and J lost 0, with 6 bases in between. The CDR3 DNA follows: TGTGCCAGCAGTGACGTGGGTAGCAATCAGCCCCAGCATTTT. Amino acid sequence: CASSDVGSNQPQHF.

The chain carries TRBV12-3 or TRBV12-4 and TRBJ1-2; weak D call: TRBD1 (5 bases). V gave up 1 base and J gave up 4 bases, with 10 bases separating them. This CDR3 comprises 14 residues. Here the CDR3 reads CASSLGQQGYGYTF. CDR3 bases: TGTGCCAGCAGTTTAGGGCAGCAGGGCTATGGCTACACCTTC.

This clonotype was observed many times. V is TRBV20-1 and J is TRBJ2-3; 8 bases line up with TRBD1. The germline CDR1 and CDR2 sequences are DFQATT and SNEGSKA (reference sequence). V lost 5 bases, J lost 3 bases, and 1 base stayed unmatched. This CDR3 has 12 amino acids. The CDR3 here is CSAYRGTDTQYF. The CDR3 DNA is TGCAGTGCTTACAGGGGGACAGATACGCAGTATTTT.

This clonotype came up a few times. The CDR3 DNA follows: TGTGCTAGTGGTTCGCCCAGCGGGGGCTATGAGCAGTTCTTC. Its translation: CASGSPSGGYEQFF. The chain uses TRBV12-5 and TRBJ2-1; 8 bases are shared with TRBD2. The CDR3 is 14 amino acids. Per the germline V gene, CDR1 is LGHNT and CDR2 is FRNRAP. The junction had 7 bases not matched to a gene; V was cut back by 4 bases and J by 8 bases.

The chain combines TRBV2 with TRBJ2-5; D might be TRBD2 (6 bases). Per germline, CDR1 SNHLY and CDR2 FYNNEI. The length of the CDR3 is 14 residues. The germline V and J ends were trimmed by 2 bases and 5 bases, with 12 bases remaining between them. Here the CDR3 DNA reads TGTGCCAGCAGTGAATGGGGGGTCGGCGAGACCCAGTACTTC. This codes for CASSEWGVGETQYF.

A single count supports this clonotype. The chain combines TRBV20-1 with TRBJ2-1; perhaps TRBD2 as D (6 bases). The CDR3 runs to 12 residues. Per germline, CDR1 DFQATT and CDR2 SNEGSKA (reference sequence). Between the trimmed V and J ends, which lost 6 bases and 5 bases, there was a span of 11 bases. CDR3 in DNA: TGCAGTGCGCCGGGACTGGACAATGAGCAGTTCTTC. The encoded protein is CSAPGLDNEQFF.

The V gene is TRBV6-2 or TRBV6-3, the J gene TRBJ2-4; 9 bases agree with TRBD2. The better agreement between TRBJ2-7 and the DNA end casts doubt on the J call. Germline CDR1 and CDR2: MNHEY and SVGEGT. This CDR3 is built from 16 residues. For the CDR3, the DNA is TGTGCCAGCCTTACCCTCCGGCTAGCGGGGTCCTACGAGCAGTACGTC. Amino acids: CASLTLRLAGSYEQYV.

The chain has TRBV20-1 and TRBJ2-3, with D possibly being TRBD1 or TRBD2 (6 bases each). The CDR3 is 12 residues long. Trimming removed 6 bases at V and 4 bases at J, with 11 bases between. Germline CDR1 and CDR2: DFQATT and SNEGSKA (reference sequence). CDR3 in amino acids: CSARGVPDTQYF. CDR3 sequence (DNA): TGCAGTGCAAGGGGGGTCCCAGATACGCAGTATTTT.

The chain is built from TRBV20-1 and TRBJ1-5, with a possible D match to TRBD1 (6 bases). Trimming pared 1 base from V and 5 bases from J, leaving 15 bases between. There are 15 residues in the CDR3. CDR1 DFQATT and CDR2 SNEGSKA come from the germline V gene (reference sequence). CDR3 coding DNA: TGCAGTGCTAGAGTAGGGGGAGGAGGGGATCAGCCCCAGCATTTT. The encoded protein is CSARVGGGGDQPQHF.

This clonotype has only one observation. The CDR3 sequence is CASSDRGRRNEQFF. Here the CDR3 DNA reads TGTGCCAGCAGTGACAGGGGGCGGCGGAATGAGCAGTTCTTC. The chain combines TRBV6-1 with TRBJ2-1, with 8 bases identical to TRBD1. With 3 bases clipped from V and 7 bases from J, the junction kept 5 bases outside the gene matches. CDR3 length equals 14 residues. Germline V CDR1 and CDR2: MNHNS, SASEGT.

This clonotype was found a few times. The rearrangement uses TRBV4-2 and TRBJ2-5; D possibly matches TRBD1 or TRBD2 (5 bases each). The J call may be in error: the DNA end matches TRBJ2-7 better. The CDR3 consists of 15 residues. Germline CDR1 is LGHNA and CDR2 is YNFKEQ. CDR3 in DNA: TGTGCCAGCAGCCAACGCACCGGGACGGGCTACGAGCAGTACTTC. Translating gives CASSQRTGTGYEQYF.

The chain is built from TRBV20-1 and TRBJ2-5; D possibly corresponds to TRBD1 (6 bases). Trimming shortened V by 0 bases and J by 1 base, and 12 bases separated the two germline ends. CDR1 and CDR2 from the germline V gene are DFQATT and SNEGSKA (reference sequence). The CDR3 contains 15 residues. The CDR3: CSARDSGTPQETQYF. CDR3 bases: TGCAGTGCTAGAGATTCCGGGACACCCCAAGAGACCCAGTACTTC.

J is TRBJ2-1 and V is TRBV29-1; D might be TRBD2 (6 bases). CDR3 length: 13 amino acids. CDR1 SQVTM and CDR2 ANQGSEA come from the germline V gene. Deletions cut 5 bases from V and 3 bases from J, with 11 bases between. CDR3 sequence: CSVQGGIYNEQFF. CDR3 DNA sequence: TGCAGCGTTCAGGGCGGGATCTACAATGAGCAGTTCTTC.

This chain connects TRBV30 to TRBJ2-7; perhaps TRBD1 as D (5 bases). Germline CDR1 GTSNPN, CDR2 SVGIG (reference sequence). This CDR3 region has 12 residues. With 2 bases removed from V and 5 bases from J, the gap between germline ends came to 10 bases. In DNA form, the CDR3 reads TGTGCCTGGAGTAAGGGGTTGAACGAGCAGTACTTC. This translates into CAWSKGLNEQYF.

The genes are TRBV13 and TRBJ2-7; a weak D match, TRBD1 (6 bases). The CDR3 is made up of 14 amino acids. CDR1 is PRHDT and CDR2 is FYEKMQ in the germline V gene (reference sequence). Trimming pared 4 bases from V and 2 bases from J, leaving 12 bases between. CDR3 amino acids: CASSSYRVAYEQYF. The DNA for the CDR3 is TGTGCCAGCAGCTCATACAGGGTGGCCTACGAGCAGTACTTC.

The genes are TRBV7-3 and TRBJ2-3; TRBD1 or TRBD2 may be the D gene (6 bases each). Germline CDR1 is SGHTA and CDR2 is FQGTGA. V dropped 2 bases and J dropped 6 bases, with 15 bases sitting between them. The CDR3 length is 15 residues. This CDR3 is CASSLGLARGDTQYF. CDR3 DNA sequence: TGTGCCAGCAGCTTAGGGCTAGCGAGGGGGGATACGCAGTATTTT.

The rearrangement links TRBV10-3 to TRBJ2-1; the D is unclear. Germline assignment: CDR1 ENHRY and CDR2 SYGVKD. V lost 10 bases and J 7 bases, leaving 11 bases between the germline ends. This CDR3 has 11 residues. The chain's CDR3 is CATTVGNEQFF. The CDR3 DNA reads as TGTGCCACAACGGTTGGGAATGAGCAGTTCTTC.

This clonotype was detected once. This sequence joins TRBV29-1 and TRBJ2-2; D unresolved. The germline V gene has CDR1 SQVTM and CDR2 ANQGSEA. The CDR3 has 12 residues. V lost 0 bases, J lost 6 bases, and 5 bases lay in between. For the CDR3, the DNA is TGCAGCGTTGAAGAATATGCCGGGGAGCTGTTTTTT. This sequence encodes CSVEEYAGELFF.

V gene TRBV20-1 combines with J gene TRBJ2-7, with D possibly matching TRBD2 (7 bases). The J call may be incorrect, as the DNA end agrees better with TRBJ2-4. This CDR3 has 14 amino acids. CDR1 is DFQATT, CDR2 SNEGSKA, per germline (reference sequence). CDR3 protein: CSAPGRGGKNIQYF. The CDR3 nucleotides read TGCAGTGCCCCGGGGAGGGGGGGCAAAAACATTCAGTACTTC.

CDR3 loop: CAISTGTGEQYF. The CDR3 DNA is TGTGCCATCAGTACCGGGACCGGCGAGCAGTACTTC. V is TRBV10-3 and J is TRBJ2-5; the D gene could be TRBD1 or TRBD2 (5 bases each). The last part of the DNA fits TRBJ2-7 better; the J call may be wrong. This CDR3 region has 12 residues. Germline V gene lookup returns CDR1 ENHRY and CDR2 SYGVKD.

The rearrangement uses TRBV2 and TRBJ2-1; D is ambiguous. The CDR3 is 14 residues long. V gave up 6 bases and J gave up 2 bases, with 11 bases separating them. CDR1 and CDR2 from the germline V gene are SNHLY and FYNNEI. The CDR3 sequence is CASSPSVTYNEQFF. The CDR3, as DNA: TGTGCCAGCAGCCCCAGTGTCACCTACAATGAGCAGTTCTTC.

V usage is TRBV14 and J usage is TRBJ2-3; D is unresolved. This CDR3 is built from 15 residues. V was shortened by 1 base and J by 3 bases, with 11 bases between the two germline ends. Germline assignment: CDR1 SGHDN and CDR2 FVKESK. The CDR3 DNA reads as TGTGCCAGCAGCCAAGTCATCACGGATACAGATACGCAGTATTTT. Translating gives CASSQVITDTDTQYF.